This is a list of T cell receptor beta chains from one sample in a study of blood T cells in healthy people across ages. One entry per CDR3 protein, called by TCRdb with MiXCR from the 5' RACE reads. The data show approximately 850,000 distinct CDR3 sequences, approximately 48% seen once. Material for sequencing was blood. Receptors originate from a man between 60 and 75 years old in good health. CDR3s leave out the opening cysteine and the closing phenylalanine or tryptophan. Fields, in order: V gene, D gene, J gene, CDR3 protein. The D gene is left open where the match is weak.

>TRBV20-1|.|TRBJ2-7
SARDDTAVSYEQY
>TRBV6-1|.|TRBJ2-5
ASSEVAPWELQETQY
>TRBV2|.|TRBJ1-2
ALGQTNYGYT
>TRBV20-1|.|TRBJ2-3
SARDAAISTDTQY
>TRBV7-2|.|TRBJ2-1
ASRRTGGLGNEQF
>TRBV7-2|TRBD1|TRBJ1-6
ASSLTGLYNSPLH
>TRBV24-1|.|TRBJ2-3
ATGRASHPDTQY
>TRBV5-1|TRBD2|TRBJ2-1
ASSSTSGDDEQF
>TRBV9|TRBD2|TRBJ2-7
ASSVGVTSEHKQY
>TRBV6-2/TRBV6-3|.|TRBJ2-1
ASRSLQEGNYNEQF
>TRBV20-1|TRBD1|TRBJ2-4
SAWDRRSREQY
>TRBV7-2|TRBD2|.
ASSLGASGGPYIQY
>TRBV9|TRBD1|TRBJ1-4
ASSARGGESEKLF
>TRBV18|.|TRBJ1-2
ASSPRGDANYGYT
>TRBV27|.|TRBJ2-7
ASSPTPWTVYEQY
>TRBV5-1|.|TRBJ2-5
ASSSLGRQY
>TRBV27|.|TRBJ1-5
ASSSPDRINQPQH
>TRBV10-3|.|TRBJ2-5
AIKGIERATQY
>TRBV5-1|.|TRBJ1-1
ASKLVTEAF
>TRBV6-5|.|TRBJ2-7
ASRRMWEQY
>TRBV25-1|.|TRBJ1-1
ATSPPGGTEAF
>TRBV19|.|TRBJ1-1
ASSIDFTLRTENTEAF
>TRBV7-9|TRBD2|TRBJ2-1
ASSLGTGLAGGPGYNEQF
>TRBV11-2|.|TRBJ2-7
ASSQSDSPYEQY
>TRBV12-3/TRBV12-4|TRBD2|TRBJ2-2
ASSGLAGGNTGELF
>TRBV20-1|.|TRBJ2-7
SARSSYEQY
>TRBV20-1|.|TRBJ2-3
SARDLETKTTQY
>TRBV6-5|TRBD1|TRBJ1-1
ASSSGTGGRNTEAF
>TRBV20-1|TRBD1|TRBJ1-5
SAREYPGQNQPQH
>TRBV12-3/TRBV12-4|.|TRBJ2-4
ASSFTGAKNIQY
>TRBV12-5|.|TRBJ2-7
ASGRTVTEQY
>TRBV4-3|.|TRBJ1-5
ASSQDPYQPQH
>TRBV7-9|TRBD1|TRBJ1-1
ASSSRQGQPEAF
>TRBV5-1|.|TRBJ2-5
ASSSITGPQETQY
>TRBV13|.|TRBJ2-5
ASSLGLTSRETQY
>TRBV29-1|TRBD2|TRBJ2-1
SVEVEAGGRGQF
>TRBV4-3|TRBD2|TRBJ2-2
ASSHSGRNTGELF
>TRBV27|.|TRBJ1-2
ASSLYGLQNYGYT
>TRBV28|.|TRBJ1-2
ASSPLRGLVGYT
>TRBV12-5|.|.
ASGLDTYYEQY
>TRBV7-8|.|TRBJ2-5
ASSLRPGPPYQETQY
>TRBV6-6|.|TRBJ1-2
ASSTGFEYGYT
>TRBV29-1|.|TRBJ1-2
SVEDLNIRDYGYT
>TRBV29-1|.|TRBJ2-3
SVASRGDTQY
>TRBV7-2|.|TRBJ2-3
ASSLGLAASTDTQY
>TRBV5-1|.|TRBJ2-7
ASSLGTVGYEQY
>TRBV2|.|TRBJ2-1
ASSEGGLINLEQF